This paragraph reports one T cell receptor beta chain. Its antigen is not known. This sample stems from a study of cytomegalovirus exposure and HLA in healthy donors. Each donor's status was that of a healthy bone marrow donor. CDR3 length: 15 residues. CDR1 is SGHVS and CDR2 is FQNEAQ in the germline V gene. V lost 5 bases, J lost 5 bases, and 11 bases stayed unmatched. Study-wide findings and caveats: Immune exposure information available was restricted to CMV serostatus.

Vbeta (60) and Jbeta (13) primers were used in the PCR. Authors' data handling: About 10 million of tens of millions of unique TCR beta chains were shared, per a later count. The method was immunoSEQ multiplex PCR; TCRdb's version includes in-frame clones alone and lacks a portion of them. For V, J and clone size, that table is used; D and trimming come from the DNA. In the table there are about 120,000 clones, around 80% of which are singletons. The sequenced sample was PBMCs. This TCR was sampled from a female donor in good health and CMV-seropositive. The rearrangement joins TRBV7-8 to TRBJ1-1; 7 nucleotides line up with TRBD1. The CDR3 loop is CASSLIRQGGTEAFF. The DNA of the CDR3 is TGTGCCAGCAGCCTGATAAGACAGGGTGGGACTGAAGCTTTCTTT.